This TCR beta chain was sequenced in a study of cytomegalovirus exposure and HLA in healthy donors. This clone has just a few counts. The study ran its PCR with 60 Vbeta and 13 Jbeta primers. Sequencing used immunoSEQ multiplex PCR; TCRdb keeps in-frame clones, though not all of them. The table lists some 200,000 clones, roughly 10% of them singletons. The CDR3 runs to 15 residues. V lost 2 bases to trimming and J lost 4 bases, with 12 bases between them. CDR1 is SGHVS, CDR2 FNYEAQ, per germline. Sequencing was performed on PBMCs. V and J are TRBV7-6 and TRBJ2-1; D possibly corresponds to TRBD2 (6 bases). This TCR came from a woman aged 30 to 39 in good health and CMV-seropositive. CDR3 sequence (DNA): TGTGCCAGCAGCTTAAAGGCTAGCGATTACAATGAGCAGTTCTTC. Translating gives CASSLKASDYNEQFF.